The present TCR beta chain was sequenced within a study of cytomegalovirus exposure and HLA in healthy donors. Study observations and caveats: Most CMV-associated TCR beta chains appeared HLA-restricted in a later analysis. It was reported that the classifier diagnosed cytomegalovirus status with high specificity and sensitivity in both the original and validation cohorts. Accurate prediction of HLA-A and HLA-B alleles (for most subjects) was reportedly achieved from TCR beta sequences.

The CDR3 loop spans 18 amino acids. V lost 0 bases to trimming and J lost 1 base; unmatched junction nucleotides: 9. Germline CDR1 reads KGHSH; CDR2 reads LQKENI. Concerning this clone: Its antigen is not identified.

Researchers ran the PCR with 60 Vbeta and 13 Jbeta primers. Sequenced by immunoSEQ multiplex PCR; TCRdb stores in-frame clones only, minus some. Of roughly 120,000 clones listed, about 72% are singletons. Sequencing used PBMCs. The chain uses TRBV18 and TRBJ2-1; 7 nucleotides align to TRBD2. The source is a middle-aged man in good health and CMV-seropositive. CDR3: CASSPPNQRDASYNEQFF. The DNA of the CDR3 is TGTGCCAGCTCACCACCGAACCAGCGGGACGCATCCTACAATGAGCAGTTCTTC.